This T cell receptor beta chain was identified during a study of shared T cell receptors in the human thymus. CDR3 length equals 13 residues. The germline V gene encodes CDR1 GTSNPN and CDR2 SVGIG (reference sequence). The V end was cut by 4 bases, the J end by 1 base, with 10 bases between. Generated by immunoSEQ multiplex PCR, the TCRdb table keeps only in-frame clones and is missing some. Altogether hundreds of thousands of clones are present, just under 95% being singletons, with the ten largest covering roughly 0.02%. The sequenced sample consisted of thymocytes. The chain uses TRBV30 and TRBJ1-1; D gene ambiguous. The sequence was obtained from a human donor. CDR3 sequence reads: CAWISGRNTEAFF. The CDR3 region has the DNA TGTGCCTGGATAAGTGGGCGGAACACTGAAGCTTTCTTT.